This entry lists 19 T cell receptor beta chains sequenced from one sample in a study of T cell clonotyping in hematopoietic cell transplantation. Using immunoSEQ multiplex PCR, the repertoire was profiled, and TCRdb retains in-frame clones only, with some absent. Among around 9,000 clones listed, about 89% were seen once. Sequenced material: peripheral blood mononuclear cells, taken at the time of graft-versus-host disease after allogeneic stem cell transplant. The receptors shown here come from a male patient in his sixties or seventies who had an allogeneic stem cell transplant from a related donor, so the T cells may come from the graft donor. Some clones in this sample may be carry-over from other donors' samples.

The genes are TRBV5-1 and TRBJ2-2; TRBD2 might be the D (6 bases). This CDR3 region has 14 residues. V gave up 4 bases and J gave up 4 bases, with 11 bases separating them. The germline V gene has CDR1 SGHRS and CDR2 YFSETQ. Here the CDR3 reads CASSGGGFTGELFF. The CDR3 coding sequence is TGCGCCAGCAGCGGGGGAGGATTCACCGGGGAGCTGTTTTTT.

This clone has just one count. The chain combines TRBV6-1 with TRBJ1-1, with 9 bases matching TRBD1. This CDR3 is 14 amino acids long. V lost 3 bases, J lost 5 bases, and 4 bases stayed unmatched. Per the germline V gene, CDR1 is MNHNS and CDR2 is SASEGT. DNA for the CDR3: TGTGCCAGCAGTGATGGACAGGGGTGGACTGAAGCTTTCTTT. Encoded protein: CASSDGQGWTEAFF.

This clone came up a few times. The rearrangement links TRBV18 to TRBJ1-6; D uncertain. Trimming took off 3 bases at V and 7 bases at J, with 7 bases between the two ends. The germline V gene encodes CDR1 KGHSH and CDR2 LQKENI. The CDR3 has 13 residues. The CDR3 region has the DNA TGTGCCAGCTCACCCCTCAGAAATTCACCCCTCCACTTT. Translated: CASSPLRNSPLHF.

V and J are TRBV14 and TRBJ2-5, with TRBD2 identical over 11 bases. The CDR3 is 19 amino acids. The germline gives CDR1 SGHDN, CDR2 FVKESK. V shed 4 bases and J 1 base; nucleotides not matched to a gene: 14. This chain's CDR3 is CASSPPPGTSGPFQETQYF. CDR3 nucleotides: TGTGCCAGCAGCCCACCCCCCGGGACTAGCGGTCCTTTCCAAGAGACCCAGTACTTC.

The chain has TRBV6-4 and TRBJ2-7; TRBD1 matches 12 bases. There are 15 residues in the CDR3. V was pared by 3 bases and J by 6 bases, with 6 bases of the junction left unmatched. Germline CDR1 MRHNA, CDR2 SNTAGT. The CDR3 protein is CASSETGTGGLEQYF. The CDR3 DNA sequence: TGTGCCAGCAGTGAGACCGGGACAGGGGGCCTCGAGCAGTACTTC.

This CDR3 is CASSLAPQGAYEQYF. DNA for the CDR3: TGTGCCAGCAGCTTAGCCCCACAGGGGGCATACGAGCAGTACTTC. The rearrangement links TRBV7-2 to TRBJ2-7; 9 bases align to TRBD1. Germline CDR1 SGHTA, CDR2 FQGNSA. CDR3 size: 15 residues. V lost 0 bases, J lost 4 bases, and 4 bases stayed unmatched. Drawing the rest from reference TRBV7-2 and TRBJ2-7, the complete variable domain is GAGVSQSPSNKVTEKGKDVELRCDPISGHTALYWYRQSLGQGLEFLIYFQGNSAPDKSGLPSDRFSAERTGGSVSTLTIQRTQQEDSAVYLCASSLAPQGAYEQYFGPGTRLTVT.

This sequence joins TRBV11-2 and TRBJ2-3; 11 nucleotides match TRBD2. The J segment lost 2 bases and the V segment lost 3 bases, leaving 4 bases of the junction unmatched. Germline CDR1 and CDR2: SGHAT and FQNNGV. The length of the CDR3 is 16 residues. For the CDR3, the DNA is TGTGCCAGCAGCTTGGCTAGCGGGGGGCTCACAGATACGCAGTATTTT. Translation: CASSLASGGLTDTQYF.

The chain employs TRBV4-3 and TRBJ1-2; TRBD1 matches 7 bases. The ends lost 3 bases at V and 1 base at J; junction bases unmatched: 5. This CDR3 has 15 amino acids. The germline V gene encodes CDR1 LGHNA and CDR2 YSLEER. CDR3 bases: TGCGCCAGCAGCCAGGCCAGACAGGGTAACTATGGCTACACCTTC. Translated, it gives CASSQARQGNYGYTF.

The rearrangement uses TRBV6-5 and TRBJ1-4; D is unclear. Between the trimmed V and J ends, which lost 8 bases and 7 bases, there was a span of 14 bases. Per the germline V gene, CDR1 is MNHEY and CDR2 is SVGAGI. This CDR3 is built from 13 residues. CDR3: CASGGVLTEKLFF. Here the CDR3 DNA reads TGTGCCAGCGGCGGGGTATTAACTGAAAAACTGTTTTTT.

The V and J genes are TRBV7-8 and TRBJ1-1, with D perhaps matching TRBD1 (6 bases). The germline V gene encodes CDR1 SGHVS and CDR2 FQNEAQ. Trimming removed 1 base at V and 8 bases at J, with 8 bases between. The CDR3 is made up of 12 amino acids. CDR3 protein: CASSLVQGEAFF. CDR3 DNA sequence: TGTGCCAGCAGCTTAGTACAGGGAGAAGCTTTCTTT.

The chain uses TRBV28 and TRBJ2-7; 12 positions agree with TRBD1. V was pared by 4 bases and J by 1 base, with 5 bases of the junction left unmatched. The CDR3 loop spans 16 amino acids. Germline V gives CDR1 MDHEN, CDR2 SYDVKM. CDR3 in amino acids: CASSSPGQGASYEQYF. CDR3 sequence (DNA): TGTGCCAGCAGTTCTCCGGGACAGGGGGCTTCCTACGAGCAGTACTTC.

In its sample, this clone was seen once. This chain links TRBV7-9 with TRBJ1-5; no reliable D call. V was pared by 5 bases and J by 9 bases, with 14 bases between. The CDR3 consists of 13 residues. Germline loops: CDR1 SEHNR, CDR2 FQNEAQ (reference sequence). The CDR3 spells CASSPTQDLPQHF. The CDR3 coding sequence is TGTGCCAGCAGCCCCACCCAGGACTTGCCCCAGCATTTT.

The chain joins TRBV14 to TRBJ1-1; possibly TRBD1 for D (5 bases). V lost 0 bases and J lost 4, with 24 bases in between. Germline V lookup: CDR1 SGHDN, CDR2 FVKESK. The CDR3 runs to 19 residues. In nucleotides, the CDR3 is TGTGCCAGCAGCCAAGATGCCCCGCTCGTGAGGGGAGGAGTCACTGAAGCTTTCTTT. Translation gives CASSQDAPLVRGGVTEAFF.

This rearrangement joins TRBV11-3 to TRBJ1-3; tentative D call: TRBD1 (5 bases). The CDR3 sequence is 15 residues long. CDR1 SGHNT and CDR2 YENEEA come from the germline V gene. The V and J ends lost 3 bases and 0 bases respectively, with 9 bases between them. The CDR3 loop reads CASSFDSSSGNTIYF. CDR3 nucleotides: TGTGCCAGCAGCTTTGACAGCAGCTCTGGAAACACCATATATTTT.

The chain recombines TRBV30 with TRBJ1-2; D is perhaps TRBD1 (6 bases). Trimming removed 4 bases at V and 2 bases at J, with 11 bases between. Germline CDR1 GTSNPN, CDR2 SVGIG (reference sequence). CDR3 length: 13 residues. The CDR3 DNA reads TGTGCCTGGATTGGACAGACAAACTATGGCTACACCTTC. Amino acid sequence: CAWIGQTNYGYTF.

This clone was seen a few times. The chain carries TRBV19 and TRBJ1-2; D perhaps matches TRBD1 (6 bases). Germline CDR1 reads LNHDA; CDR2 reads SQIVND (reference sequence). CDR3 length equals 15 residues. Trimming removed 3 bases at V and 3 bases at J, with 14 bases between. CDR3 DNA sequence: TGTGCCAGTAGTATTAATGCGGGGGCGGACTATGGCTACACCTTC. This encodes CASSINAGADYGYTF. The variable domain in full, completed from reference TRBV19 and TRBJ1-2, reads DGGITQSPKYLFRKEGQNVTLSCEQNLNHDAMYWYRQDPGQGLRLIYYSQIVNDFQKGDIAEGYSVSREKKESFPLTVTSAQKNPTAFYLCASSINAGADYGYTFGSGTRLTVV.

The V call is TRBV30, the J call TRBJ2-5, with TRBD2 matching over 11 bases. Losses at the gene ends were 0 bases for V and 7 bases for J; bases not matched to a gene: 10. This CDR3 has 16 amino acids. The germline CDR1 and CDR2 sequences are GTSNPN and SVGIG (reference sequence). Here the CDR3 reads CAWSVTSGGKGVTQYF. In nucleotides, the CDR3 is TGTGCCTGGAGTGTAACTAGCGGGGGTAAAGGGGTGACCCAGTACTTC. The full variable domain, completed using reference TRBV30 and TRBJ2-5, is SQTIHQWPATLVQPVGSPLSLECTVEGTSNPNLYWYRQAAGRGLQLLFYSVGIGQISSEVPQNLSASRPQDRQFILSSKKLLLSDSGFYLCAWSVTSGGKGVTQYFGPGTRLLVL.

The CDR3 region is CASSGQGARPQHF. The CDR3, as DNA: TGTGCCAGCAGCGGTCAGGGGGCGAGGCCCCAGCATTTT. The rearrangement links TRBV2 to TRBJ1-5; the match to TRBD1 covers 8 bases. The CDR3 totals 13 residues. Trimming took 6 bases from V and 9 from J; bases not matched to a gene: 7. Germline V CDR1 and CDR2: SNHLY, FYNNEI. The full variable domain, rest sourced from reference TRBV2 and TRBJ1-5, is EPEVTQTPSHQVTQMGQEVILRCVPISNHLYFYWYRQILGQKVEFLVSFYNNEISEKSEIFDDQFSVERPDGSNFTLKIRSTKLEDSAMYFCASSGQGARPQHFGDGTRLSIL.

This clone was counted once. The V and J genes are TRBV7-2 and TRBJ1-1, with 9 bases fitting TRBD1. V gave up 5 bases and J gave up 6 bases; unmatched junction bases: 4. CDR3 length equals 13 residues. CDR1 and CDR2 (germline): SGHTA, FQGNSA. The CDR3 reads CASSARTGAEAFF. The CDR3 nucleotides are TGTGCCAGCAGCGCGCGGACAGGGGCTGAAGCTTTCTTT.